This entry describes one T cell receptor beta chain. The data originate from a study of blood T cell repertoires in COVID-19. The overall study: Sources were T cells, B-cell-depleted T cells, or PBMCs; the material itself was cDNA or gDNA.

In the source study's methods: Reference gene primer amplification in the assay estimated nucleated cell counts. Assay: immunoSEQ multiplex PCR; the TCRdb copy retains only in-frame clones and omits some. That table is the source of V, J and clone size, and D and trimming were worked out from the DNA. The sample has over 200,000 clones, about 90% seen once. Self-reported history from a screening survey and questionnaire set each donor's cohort. Contact with a PCR-confirmed or clinician-diagnosed COVID-19 case occurred within 2 weeks of entry. The germline CDR1 and CDR2 sequences are MNHEY and SVGAGI. Trimming pared 6 bases from V and 8 bases from J, leaving 10 bases between. The CDR3 is 11 amino acids.

The chain carries TRBV6-5 and TRBJ1-2; TRBD1 is a possible D gene (6 bases). This clonotype was sampled from a woman aged 25 to 39 who had been exposed to COVID-19. Material for sequencing was PBMCs or T cells enriched from blood (not recorded which). The CDR3 region is CASRPGDGYTF. The CDR3 DNA reads TGTGCCAGCAGACCAGGGGACGGCTACACCTTC.